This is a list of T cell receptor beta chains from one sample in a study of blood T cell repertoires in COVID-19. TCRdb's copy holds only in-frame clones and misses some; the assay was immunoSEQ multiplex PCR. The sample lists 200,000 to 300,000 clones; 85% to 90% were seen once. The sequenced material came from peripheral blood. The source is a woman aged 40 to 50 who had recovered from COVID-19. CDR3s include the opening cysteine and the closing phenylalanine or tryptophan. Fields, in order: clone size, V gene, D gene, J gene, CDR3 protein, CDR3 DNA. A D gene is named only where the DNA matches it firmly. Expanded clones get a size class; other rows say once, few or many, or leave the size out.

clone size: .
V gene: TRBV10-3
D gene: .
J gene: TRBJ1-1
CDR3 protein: CAISESGGTTEAFF
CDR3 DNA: TGTGCCATCAGTGAGTCAGGGGGTACCACTGAAGCTTTCTTT

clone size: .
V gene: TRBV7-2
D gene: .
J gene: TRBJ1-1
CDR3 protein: CASTPAGGMNTEAFF
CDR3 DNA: TGTGCCAGCACCCCCGCGGGGGGGATGAACACTGAAGCTTTCTTT

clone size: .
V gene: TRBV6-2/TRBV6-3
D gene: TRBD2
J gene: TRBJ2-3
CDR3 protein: CASSSFGREDGDTQYF
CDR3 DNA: TGTGCCAGCAGTTCCTTCGGGAGGGAAGATGGGGATACGCAGTATTTT

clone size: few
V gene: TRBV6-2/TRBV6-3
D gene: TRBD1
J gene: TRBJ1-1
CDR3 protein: CASSFGTGGTEAFF
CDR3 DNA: TGTGCCAGCAGTTTTGGGACAGGGGGCACTGAAGCTTTCTTT

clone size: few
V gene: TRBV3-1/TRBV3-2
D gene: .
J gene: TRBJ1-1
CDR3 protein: CASSQSAGRNTEAFF
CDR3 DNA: TGTGCCAGCAGCCAATCAGCGGGGAGGAACACTGAAGCTTTCTTT

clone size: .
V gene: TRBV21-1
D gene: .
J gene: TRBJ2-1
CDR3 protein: CASSPEGDPEQFF
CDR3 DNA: TGTGCCAGCAGCCCAGAGGGAGACCCCGAGCAGTTCTTC

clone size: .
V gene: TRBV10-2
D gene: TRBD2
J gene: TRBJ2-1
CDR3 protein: CASRMGLAADDNEQFF
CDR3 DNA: TGCGCCAGCAGGATGGGACTAGCGGCCGATGACAATGAGCAGTTCTTC

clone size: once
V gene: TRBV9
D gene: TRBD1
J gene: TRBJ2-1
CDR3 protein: CASSEWGQGGNEQFF
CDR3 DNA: TGTGCCAGCAGCGAGTGGGGACAGGGGGGGAATGAGCAGTTCTTC

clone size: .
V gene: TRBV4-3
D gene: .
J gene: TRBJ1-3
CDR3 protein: CASSQGTAPRNTIYF
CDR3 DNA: TGCGCCAGCAGCCAAGGGACAGCCCCACGAAACACCATATATTTT

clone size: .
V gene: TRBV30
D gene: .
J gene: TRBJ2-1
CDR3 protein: CAWSARGNEQFF
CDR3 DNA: TGTGCCTGGAGTGCCAGGGGCAATGAGCAGTTCTTC

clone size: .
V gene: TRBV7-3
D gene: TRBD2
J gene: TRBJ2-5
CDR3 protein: CASSIIAGGQETQYF
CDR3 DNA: TGTGCCAGCAGCATCATAGCGGGAGGGCAGGAGACCCAGTACTTC

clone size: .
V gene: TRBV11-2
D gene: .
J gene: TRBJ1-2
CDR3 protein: CASSLLAGSYGYTF
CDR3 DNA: TGTGCCAGCAGCTTGTTGGCAGGGTCCTATGGCTACACCTTC

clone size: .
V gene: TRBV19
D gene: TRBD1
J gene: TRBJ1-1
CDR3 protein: CASSPTPGQLMNTEAFF
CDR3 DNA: TGTGCCAGTAGCCCGACCCCGGGACAGCTAATGAACACTGAAGCTTTCTTT

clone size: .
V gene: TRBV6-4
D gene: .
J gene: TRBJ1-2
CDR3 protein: CASSDGSRRDLRTF
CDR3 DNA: TGTGCCAGCAGTGACGGCTCCAGGAGGGACCTAAGGACCTTC

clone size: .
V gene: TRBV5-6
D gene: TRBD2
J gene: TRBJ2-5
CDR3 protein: CASSFRTSGGQETQYF
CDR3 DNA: TGTGCCAGCAGCTTCCGGACTAGCGGGGGGCAAGAGACCCAGTACTTC

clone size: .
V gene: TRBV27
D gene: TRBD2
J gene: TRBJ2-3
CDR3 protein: CASSLRGLAGVRTDTQYF
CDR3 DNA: TGTGCCAGCAGTCTTAGAGGACTAGCGGGAGTGAGGACAGATACGCAGTATTTT

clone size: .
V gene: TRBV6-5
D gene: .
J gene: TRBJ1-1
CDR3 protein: CATLGGRMNTEAFF
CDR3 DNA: TGTGCCACCCTCGGGGGGCGAATGAACACTGAAGCTTTCTTT

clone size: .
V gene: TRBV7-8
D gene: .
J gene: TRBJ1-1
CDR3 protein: CASSSSGGAPNTEAFF
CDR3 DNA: TGTGCCAGCAGTTCCAGCGGGGGAGCCCCGAACACTGAAGCTTTCTTT

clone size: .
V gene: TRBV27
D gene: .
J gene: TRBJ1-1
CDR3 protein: CASSLGRPPGSTEAFF
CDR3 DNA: TGTGCCAGCAGTTTAGGCAGGCCTCCTGGGAGCACTGAAGCTTTCTTT

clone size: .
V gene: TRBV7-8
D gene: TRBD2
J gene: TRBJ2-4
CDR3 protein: CASSPGGGLGNIQYF
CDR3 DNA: TGTGCCAGCAGCCCAGGCGGGGGGCTAGGCAACATTCAGTACTTC

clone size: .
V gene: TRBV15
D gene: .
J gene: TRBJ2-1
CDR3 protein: CATSRVGELHGDEQFF
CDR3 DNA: TGTGCCACCAGCAGAGTAGGTGAACTCCACGGGGATGAGCAGTTCTTC

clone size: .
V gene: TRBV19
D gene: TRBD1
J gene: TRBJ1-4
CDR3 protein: CASRGTGEKLFF
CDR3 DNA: TGTGCCAGTAGGGGGACAGGGGAAAAACTGTTTTTT

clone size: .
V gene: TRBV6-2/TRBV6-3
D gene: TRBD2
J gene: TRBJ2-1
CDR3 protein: CASSYPELGGDNEQFF
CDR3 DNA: TGTGCCAGCAGTTACCCGGAACTGGGGGGGGACAATGAGCAGTTCTTC

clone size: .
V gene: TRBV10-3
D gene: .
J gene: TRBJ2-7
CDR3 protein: CAISHALGEQYF
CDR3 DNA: TGTGCCATCAGCCACGCCCTCGGCGAGCAGTACTTC

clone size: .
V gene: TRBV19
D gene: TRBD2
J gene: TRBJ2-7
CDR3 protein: CASKIYGSGSYEQYF
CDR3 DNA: TGTGCCAGTAAGATTTATGGTAGCGGGAGCTACGAGCAGTACTTC

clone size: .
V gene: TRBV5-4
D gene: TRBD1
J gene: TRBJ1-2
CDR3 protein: CASTPGGVGYTF
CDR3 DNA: TGTGCCAGCACCCCAGGGGGCGTCGGCTACACCTTC

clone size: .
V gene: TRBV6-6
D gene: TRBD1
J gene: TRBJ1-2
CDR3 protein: CASSHNPTGSDTF
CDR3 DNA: TGTGCCAGCAGTCATAACCCGACAGGGTCTGACACCTTC